This paragraph covers one T cell receptor beta chain sequence. Its target is not known. PCR primers comprised 60 Vbeta and 13 Jbeta primers. Sequencing was performed with immunoSEQ multiplex PCR; in TCRdb, only in-frame clones are kept and a portion is missing. The repertoire table contains roughly 79,000 clones. The data are from a study of cytomegalovirus exposure and HLA in healthy donors. General study points: In a later analysis, TCR beta V- and J-gene trimming was associated with a missense DCLRE1C variant.

The sample was PBMCs. This TCR came from a man aged 25 to 40 in good health and CMV-seronegative.

CDR3 residues: CASSVTTVATNEKLFF. CDR3 DNA: TGTGCCAGCAGCGTAACCACAGTAGCAACTAATGAAAAACTGTTTTTT. This rearrangement joins TRBV9 to TRBJ1-4; D remains ambiguous. Germline values: CDR1 SGDLS, CDR2 YYNGEE. CDR3 length: 16 amino acids. Trimming pared 1 base from V and 0 bases from J, leaving 10 bases between. Based on the CDR3 plus reference TRBV9 and TRBJ1-4, the full variable domain is DSGVTQTPKHLITATGQRVTLRCSPRSGDLSVYWYQQSLDQGLQFLIQYYNGEERAKGNILERFSAQQFPDLHSELNLSSLELGDSALYFCASSVTTVATNEKLFFGSGTQLSVL.